This TCR beta chain was recovered during a study of T cells after yellow fever vaccination. Study findings and constraints: Detected again after the booster were most primary-vaccination clones, at 95% to 98% CD4 and about 90% CD8.

This CDR3 region has 16 residues. The germline gives CDR1 SGHVS, CDR2 FQNEAQ. V trimming: 1 base; J trimming: 1 base; junction bases outside the gene matches: 4. This clonotype has ten or more counts. Antigen: not known. TCRdb reprocessed the 5' RACE reads with MiXCR, giving one entry per CDR3 protein. The sample includes roughly 520,000 distinct CDR3 sequences, 20% to 25% seen only once; the top ten take less than 20%. The source is a man younger than 35 who received the YFV17D yellow fever vaccine. The sequences come from PBMCs, collected more than 20 days after the first yellow fever vaccination. The chain has TRBV7-8 and TRBJ2-5; 9 bases align to TRBD1. CDR3 sequence (DNA): TGTGCCAGCAGCTTAGACAGGGGGCCGCTCCAAGAGACCCAGTACTTC. This translates into CASSLDRGPLQETQYF.